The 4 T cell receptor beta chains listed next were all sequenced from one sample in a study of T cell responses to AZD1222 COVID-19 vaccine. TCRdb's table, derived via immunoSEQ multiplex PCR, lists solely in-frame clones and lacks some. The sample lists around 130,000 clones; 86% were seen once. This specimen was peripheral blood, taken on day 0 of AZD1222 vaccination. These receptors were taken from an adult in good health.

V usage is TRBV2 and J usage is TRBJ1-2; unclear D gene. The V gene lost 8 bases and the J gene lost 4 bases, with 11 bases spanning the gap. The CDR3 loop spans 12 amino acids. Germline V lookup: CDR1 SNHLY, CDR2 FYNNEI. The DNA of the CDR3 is TGTGCCAGCGGCGGGGTTGGCTATGGCTACACCTTC. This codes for CASGGVGYGYTF.

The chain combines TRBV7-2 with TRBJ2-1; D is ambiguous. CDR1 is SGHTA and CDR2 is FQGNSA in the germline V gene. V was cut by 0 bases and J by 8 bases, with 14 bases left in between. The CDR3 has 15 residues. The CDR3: CASSLAIGQAHEQFF. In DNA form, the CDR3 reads TGTGCCAGCAGCTTAGCAATTGGCCAGGCCCATGAGCAGTTCTTC. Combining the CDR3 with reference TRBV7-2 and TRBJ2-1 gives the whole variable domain GAGVSQSPSNKVTEKGKDVELRCDPISGHTALYWYRQSLGQGLEFLIYFQGNSAPDKSGLPSDRFSAERTGGSVSTLTIQRTQQEDSAVYLCASSLAIGQAHEQFFGPGTRLTVL.

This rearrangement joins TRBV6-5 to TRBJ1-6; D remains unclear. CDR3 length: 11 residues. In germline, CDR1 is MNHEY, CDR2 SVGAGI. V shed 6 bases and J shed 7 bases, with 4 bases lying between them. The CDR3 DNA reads TGTGCCAGCAGCGAGAATTCACCCCTCCACTTT. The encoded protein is CASSENSPLHF.

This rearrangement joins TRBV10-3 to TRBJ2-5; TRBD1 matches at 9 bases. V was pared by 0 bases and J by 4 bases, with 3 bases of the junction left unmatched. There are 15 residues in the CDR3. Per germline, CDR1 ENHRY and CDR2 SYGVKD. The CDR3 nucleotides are TGTGCCATCAGTGAGTCGGACAGGGGTGGAGAGACCCAGTACTTC. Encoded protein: CAISESDRGGETQYF.